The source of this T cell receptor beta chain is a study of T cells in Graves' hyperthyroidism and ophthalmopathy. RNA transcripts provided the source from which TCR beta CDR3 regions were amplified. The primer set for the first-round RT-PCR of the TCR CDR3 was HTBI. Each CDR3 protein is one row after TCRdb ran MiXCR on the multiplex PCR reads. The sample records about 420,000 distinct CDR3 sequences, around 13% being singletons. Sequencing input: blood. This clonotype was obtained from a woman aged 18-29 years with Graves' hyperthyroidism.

CDR3 residues: CASSGSSGSSTDTQYF. The CDR3 coding sequence is TGTGCCAGCAGCGGATCTAGCGGGAGCAGCACAGATACGCAGTATTTT. The chain is built from TRBV9 and TRBJ2-3; TRBD2 matches 10 bases. The length of the CDR3 is 16 residues. The trim removed 3 bases at V and 0 bases at J, leaving 4 bases unmatched. Germline-derived CDR1 and CDR2 are SGDLS and YYNGEE.